Shown below are 3 T cell receptor beta chains from a single sample sequenced in a study of blood T cell repertoires in COVID-19. Method: immunoSEQ multiplex PCR; TCRdb's copy keeps in-frame clones and lacks some. The data hold fewer than 300,000 clones, with 80% to 90% observed a single time. The sample was peripheral blood. These receptors were collected from a woman in her thirties or forties who had recovered from COVID-19.

The chain is built from TRBV7-8 and TRBJ2-5; 10 nucleotides align to TRBD2. CDR3 length: 16 amino acids. V gave up 2 bases and J gave up 3 bases; unmatched junction bases: 6. Germline lookup yields CDR1 SGHVS and CDR2 FQNEAQ. CDR3 residues: CASSLLAGVPEETQYF. CDR3 bases: TGTGCCAGCAGCTTACTAGCGGGGGTCCCGGAAGAGACCCAGTACTTC. Supplemented by reference TRBV7-8 and TRBJ2-5, the full variable domain reads GAGVSQSPRYKVAKRGQDVALRCDPISGHVSLFWYQQALGQGPEFLTYFQNEAQLDKSGLPSDRFFAERPEGSVSTLKIQRTQQEDSAVYLCASSLLAGVPEETQYFGPGTRLLVL.

This chain uses TRBV18 with TRBJ1-5; a possible D gene is TRBD1 (6 bases). The CDR3 extends over 15 amino acids. The germline V gene encodes CDR1 KGHSH and CDR2 LQKENI. Trimming cost V 3 bases and J 1 base, with 10 bases left between them. CDR3 nucleotide sequence: TGTGCCAGCTCACCTGGACAGTCCAGCAATCAGCCCCAGCATTTT. Amino acid sequence: CASSPGQSSNQPQHF.

This clone was detected only once. This chain uses TRBV9 with TRBJ2-3, with TRBD2 matching over 8 bases. The CDR3 is 14 amino acids. V trimming: 2 bases; J trimming: 4 bases; junction bases outside the gene matches: 3. Germline-derived CDR1 and CDR2 are SGDLS and YYNGEE. The CDR3: CASSVGSGADTQYF. The CDR3 bases are TGTGCCAGCAGCGTGGGTAGCGGGGCAGATACGCAGTATTTT.